The 9 T cell receptor beta chains below were found in one sample sequenced in a study of blood T cell repertoires in COVID-19. Repertoires were generated with immunoSEQ multiplex PCR, while TCRdb's copy carries only in-frame clones and drops some. The sample lists over 150,000 clones, 85% to 95% occurring once. Specimen: peripheral blood. All receptors come from a man between 50 and 59 years old with acute or convalescent COVID-19.

The gene calls are TRBV6-5 and TRBJ2-2; D ambiguous. Trimming left V 7 bases short and J 8 bases short, with 11 bases between. This CDR3 spans 12 amino acids. Per germline, CDR1 MNHEY and CDR2 SVGAGI. CDR3 in DNA: TGTGCCAGCATCAAGGAGTCAGGGGAGCTGTTTTTT. This codes for CASIKESGELFF.

The V and J genes are TRBV12-5 and TRBJ2-7; D call uncertain. Germline CDR1 is LGHNT and CDR2 is FRNRAP. V lost 3 bases to trimming and J lost 3 bases, with 6 bases between them. This CDR3 region has 12 residues. CDR3 residues: CASGFSFYEQYF. CDR3 bases: TGTGCTAGTGGTTTTTCTTTCTACGAGCAGTACTTC.

The CDR3 DNA reads as TGCGCCAGCAGCTTGGACCCGGGTTCCTACGAGCAGTACTTC. Translation gives CASSLDPGSYEQYF. The chain links TRBV5-1 to TRBJ2-7; D call uncertain. The germline CDR1 and CDR2 sequences are SGHRS and YFSETQ. V was cut by 0 bases and J by 1 base, with 8 bases left in between. The CDR3 spans 14 residues.

The gene calls are TRBV5-4 and TRBJ2-5; 8 nucleotides align to TRBD2. CDR1 is SGHNT and CDR2 is YYREEE in the germline V gene (reference sequence). This CDR3 spans 18 amino acids. After removal of 4 bases from V and 1 base from J, the junction contained 15 bases not matched to a gene. The CDR3 protein is CASSRGNLAGKTQETQYF. In DNA form, the CDR3 reads TGTGCCAGCAGCAGGGGGAATCTAGCGGGCAAGACCCAAGAGACCCAGTACTTC.

Only one count was recorded for this clone. The V and J genes are TRBV29-1 and TRBJ2-7; 9 bases line up with TRBD2. The CDR3 spans 11 residues. V shed 2 bases and J 7 bases; nucleotides not matched to a gene: 0. Per germline, CDR1 SQVTM and CDR2 ANQGSEA. The CDR3 here is CSVELAGEQYF. The CDR3 DNA is TGCAGCGTTGAACTAGCGGGAGAGCAGTACTTC.

This sequence joins TRBV6-1 and TRBJ1-5, with TRBD1 matching 8 bases. The CDR3 is 16 amino acids. Germline lookup yields CDR1 MNHNS and CDR2 SASEGT. J lost 6 bases, V lost 1 base, and 8 bases had no gene match. DNA for the CDR3: TGTGCCAGCAGTGAAGGAGGCACAGGGGGTGGTCAGCCCCAGCATTTT. Translated, it gives CASSEGGTGGGQPQHF.

This rearrangement joins TRBV28 to TRBJ1-5; 9 nucleotides line up with TRBD1. V trimming: 3 bases; J trimming: 1 base; junction bases outside the gene matches: 1. Germline CDR1 MDHEN, CDR2 SYDVKM. This CDR3 region has 15 residues. The CDR3 region is CASSLDRGSNQPQHF. CDR3 in DNA: TGTGCCAGCAGTTTGGACAGGGGCAGCAATCAGCCCCAGCATTTT.

This chain connects TRBV27 to TRBJ2-1; D call uncertain. Germline loops: CDR1 MNHEY, CDR2 SMNVEV (reference sequence). The CDR3 spans 15 residues. V was trimmed by 3 bases and J by 1 base, leaving 10 bases between them. CDR3 in DNA: TGTGCCAGCAGTTTCGGCGGAGCGTCCTACAATGAGCAGTTCTTC. Protein sequence: CASSFGGASYNEQFF.

J is TRBJ1-2 and V is TRBV25-1, with 12 bases fitting TRBD1. V was pared by 3 bases and J by 5 bases, with 7 bases of the junction left unmatched. Germline V gives CDR1 MGHDK, CDR2 SYGVNS. The CDR3 extends over 16 amino acids. As DNA, the CDR3 is TGTGCCAGCAGTGACCCCGGGACAGGGGGCGGGTATGGCTACACCTTC. This translates into CASSDPGTGGGYGYTF.